Shown below are 28 T cell receptor beta chains from a single sample sequenced in a study of blood T cell repertoires in COVID-19. The table came from immunoSEQ multiplex PCR; TCRdb's copy has only in-frame clones and leaves some out. The table records some 160,000 clones, 80% of them present only once. Sequenced input: peripheral blood. Receptor source: a woman between 50 and 59 years old with acute or convalescent COVID-19.

This chain joins TRBV30 and TRBJ2-1; 11 bases align to TRBD2. This CDR3 region has 14 residues. Germline assignment: CDR1 GTSNPN and CDR2 SVGIG (reference sequence). The V gene end was trimmed by 7 bases and the J gene end by 2 bases; junction bases not matched to a gene: 4. The CDR3 region is CALKLAGAYNEQFF. The CDR3 nucleotides read TGTGCCTTGAAACTAGCGGGGGCCTACAATGAGCAGTTCTTC.

V and J are TRBV19 and TRBJ1-4; 8 nucleotides line up with TRBD1. Germline CDR1 LNHDA, CDR2 SQIVND (reference sequence). CDR3 length: 15 amino acids. V trimming: 11 bases; J trimming: 8 bases; junction bases outside the gene matches: 16. CDR3 sequence: CAGSPSGGVEEKLFF. In nucleotides, the CDR3 is TGTGCCGGCTCACCTTCAGGGGGCGTTGAGGAAAAACTGTTTTTT.

The V gene is TRBV7-7, the J gene TRBJ2-2, with 7 bases fitting TRBD2. The CDR3 has 16 residues. Looked up from germline, CDR1 is SSHAT and CDR2 is FNYEAQ (reference sequence). V gave up 2 bases and J gave up 1 base; unmatched junction bases: 4. DNA for the CDR3: TGTGCCAGCAGCTTACGGGGGGTCGGGAACACCGGGGAGCTGTTTTTT. Residues: CASSLRGVGNTGELFF.

The rearrangement links TRBV20-1 to TRBJ1-2; TRBD1 is a possible D gene (5 bases). There are 12 residues in the CDR3. Trimming took 3 bases from V and 6 from J, leaving 11 bases between them. CDR1 and CDR2 from the germline V gene are DFQATT and SNEGSKA (reference sequence). The chain's CDR3 is CSASIGGDGYTF. The CDR3 nucleotides are TGCAGTGCTAGTATCGGGGGTGATGGCTACACCTTC.

The chain couples TRBV19 to TRBJ1-1, with D unclear. The V and J ends lost 6 bases and 4 bases respectively, with 15 bases between them. Germline V gene sequence: CDR1 LNHDA, CDR2 SQIVND (reference sequence). This CDR3 has 14 residues. The CDR3 DNA sequence: TGTGCCAGTAGCATGGACGGGAGGTCCACTGAAGCTTTCTTT. Protein sequence: CASSMDGRSTEAFF.

V and J are TRBV9 and TRBJ2-1; D is unclear. The CDR3 is made up of 14 amino acids. Germline assignment: CDR1 SGDLS and CDR2 YYNGEE. Trimming pared 0 bases from V and 5 bases from J, leaving 9 bases between. CDR3 sequence reads: CASSVGAANNEQFF. The DNA of the CDR3 is TGTGCCAGCAGCGTAGGAGCCGCTAACAATGAGCAGTTCTTC.

The gene calls are TRBV7-2 and TRBJ1-1, with 8 positions matching TRBD1. CDR1 and CDR2 (germline): SGHTA, FQGNSA. J gave up 2 bases and V 3 bases, and 2 bases lay outside the gene matches. The CDR3 length is 14 residues. The CDR3 DNA reads as TGTGCCAGCAGCTTCGACAGGGGTAACACTGAAGCTTTCTTT. Residues: CASSFDRGNTEAFF. Filled out from reference TRBV7-2 and TRBJ1-1, the complete variable domain reads GAGVSQSPSNKVTEKGKDVELRCDPISGHTALYWYRQSLGQGLEFLIYFQGNSAPDKSGLPSDRFSAERTGGSVSTLTIQRTQQEDSAVYLCASSFDRGNTEAFFGQGTRLTVV.

This clone was recorded once. J is TRBJ2-3 and V is TRBV7-9; 13 bases map to TRBD2. The CDR3 contains 18 residues. Per germline, CDR1 SEHNR and CDR2 FQNEAQ (reference sequence). After removal of 5 bases from V and 3 bases from J, the junction contained 11 bases not matched to a gene. The CDR3 spells CASSTHRTSGGETDTQYF. As DNA, the CDR3 is TGTGCCAGCAGCACCCATAGGACTAGCGGGGGAGAAACAGATACGCAGTATTTT.

Regarding this clone: Other DNA sequences of this sample code for an identical CDR3. This CDR3 is CASSIGQGTSTDTQYF. DNA for the CDR3: TGTGCCAGTAGTATCGGACAGGGTACGAGCACAGATACGCAGTATTTT. The chain combines TRBV19 with TRBJ2-3; 8 bases match TRBD1. V trimming: 3 bases; J trimming: 0 bases; junction bases outside the gene matches: 5. The CDR3 loop spans 16 amino acids. Per germline, CDR1 LNHDA and CDR2 SQIVND (reference sequence).

Only one count was recorded for this clone. This rearrangement joins TRBV10-3 to TRBJ1-6; D is unresolved. The CDR3 totals 15 residues. The V end was cut by 0 bases, the J end by 5 bases, with 8 bases between. Germline CDR1 ENHRY, CDR2 SYGVKD. The CDR3 loop is CAISESLSNNSPLHF. The CDR3 DNA follows: TGTGCCATCAGTGAGTCTCTGAGCAATAATTCACCCCTCCACTTT.

The J gene is TRBJ2-3, the V gene TRBV6-1, with 13 nucleotides matching TRBD2. The CDR3 runs to 18 residues. Losses at the gene ends were 4 bases for V and 0 bases for J; bases not matched to a gene: 7. Germline V gene data show CDR1 as MNHNS and CDR2 as SASEGT. CDR3 DNA sequence: TGTGCCAGCAGTGTCTGGACTAGCGGGGGTGGTAGCACAGATACGCAGTATTTT. It codes for CASSVWTSGGGSTDTQYF.

The gene calls are TRBV29-1 and TRBJ1-2; TRBD1 agrees at 7 bases. The V gene end was trimmed by 4 bases and the J gene end by 8 bases; junction bases not matched to a gene: 7. The CDR3 has 12 amino acids. The germline V gene encodes CDR1 SQVTM and CDR2 ANQGSEA. The CDR3 spells CSVADRPEGYTF. The DNA of the CDR3 is TGCAGCGTTGCGGACAGGCCTGAGGGCTACACCTTC.

The chain has TRBV5-4 and TRBJ2-6; D uncertain. The CDR3 consists of 17 residues. Trimming left V 4 bases short and J 0 bases short, with 14 bases between. CDR1 and CDR2 from the germline V gene are SGHNT and YYREEE (reference sequence). The CDR3 nucleotides read TGTGCCAGCAGCCTCAGCGACGGATCCTCTGGGGCCAACGTCCTGACTTTC. Protein product: CASSLSDGSSGANVLTF.

V is TRBV4-1 and J is TRBJ2-7; TRBD1 aligns across 8 bases. This CDR3 has 13 residues. Germline V gene lookup returns CDR1 MGHRA and CDR2 YSYEKL. After removal of 1 base from V and 4 bases from J, the junction contained 0 bases not matched to a gene. The CDR3 coding sequence is TGCGCCAGCAGCCAAGGGGACAGGTACGAGCAGTACTTC. This translates into CASSQGDRYEQYF.

This clone was counted between two and nine times. This rearrangement joins TRBV19 to TRBJ1-2, with D hard to call. CDR1 LNHDA and CDR2 SQIVND come from the germline V gene (reference sequence). The CDR3 is made up of 13 amino acids. The ends were cut back, 5 bases at V and 2 bases at J, with 9 bases in the middle. The chain's CDR3 is CASSPGMNYGYTF. The CDR3 coding sequence is TGTGCCAGTAGTCCCGGGATGAACTATGGCTACACCTTC.

The chain links TRBV6-5 to TRBJ2-1, with 10 bases that match TRBD1. This CDR3 is 13 amino acids long. Trimming took 10 bases from V and 5 from J; bases not matched to a gene: 5. CDR1 and CDR2 from the germline V gene are MNHEY and SVGAGI. The CDR3 DNA follows: TGTGCCACCTCGACAGGGGGCCACAATGAGCAGTTCTTC. This translates into CATSTGGHNEQFF.

CDR3 residues: CASKRQGYGYTF. The CDR3 DNA reads as TGTGCCAGCAAACGACAGGGGTATGGCTACACCTTC. This sequence joins TRBV12-3 or TRBV12-4 and TRBJ1-2; 8 positions agree with TRBD1. The CDR3 consists of 12 residues. J gave up 5 bases and V 7 bases, and 3 bases lay outside the gene matches.

The chain uses TRBV2 and TRBJ1-1, with D tentatively TRBD1 (5 bases). The V gene's germline CDR1 is SNHLY and CDR2 FYNNEI. This CDR3 comprises 15 residues. Trimming removed 8 bases at V and 3 bases at J, with 19 bases between. The CDR3 spells CASLPGQTAHTEAFF. CDR3 DNA: TGTGCCAGCCTCCCCGGGCAGACAGCCCACACTGAAGCTTTCTTT.

The CDR3 loop reads CASTSAANEKLFF. The CDR3 bases are TGTGCCAGCACAAGCGCCGCGAATGAAAAACTGTTTTTT. V gene TRBV28 combines with J gene TRBJ1-4; D not certain. Germline CDR1 MDHEN, CDR2 SYDVKM. Trimming pared 7 bases from V and 5 bases from J, leaving 11 bases between. This CDR3 is 13 amino acids long.

The CDR3 sequence is CASSLPGLAGGPETQYF. The DNA of the CDR3 is TGCGCCAGCAGCTTACCAGGGCTAGCGGGGGGGCCTGAGACCCAGTACTTC. The chain uses TRBV5-1 and TRBJ2-5, with 12 nucleotides matching TRBD2. Trimming at V came to 2 bases and at J to 5 bases, leaving 10 bases not matched to a gene. Germline CDR1 and CDR2: SGHRS and YFSETQ. The CDR3 extends over 17 amino acids.

This clone was counted between two and nine times. This CDR3 is CASSSPQGLVGTLSVAEQYF. The CDR3 DNA reads TGTGCCAGCAGCTCGCCCCAGGGGTTAGTTGGTACCCTAAGCGTGGCGGAGCAGTACTTC. The rearrangement links TRBV21-1 to TRBJ2-7; the DNA was not compared with TRBD1, the D call given in the table. TRBV21-1 constitutes a pseudogene. CDR3 length equals 20 residues.

This chain connects TRBV3-1 (or the pseudogene TRBV3-2) to TRBJ1-2; the D gene is possibly TRBD1 (5 bases). The germline V and J ends were trimmed by 4 bases and 3 bases, with 15 bases remaining between them. CDR1 and CDR2 (germline): LGHDT, YNNKEL (reference sequence). The CDR3 is made up of 15 amino acids. The CDR3 nucleotides read TGTGCCAGCAGCCCCCTAGGACATCCCGACTATGGCTACACCTTC. It specifies CASSPLGHPDYGYTF.

Here the CDR3 DNA reads TGTGCCAGCAGCTTGGCAGCGGGGGGGCTCGAGCAGTACTTC. Encoded protein: CASSLAAGGLEQYF. The gene calls are TRBV5-4 and TRBJ2-7, with 10 bases lining up with TRBD2. This CDR3 is 14 amino acids long. V shed 0 bases and J 6 bases; nucleotides not matched to a gene: 3. Germline CDR1 and CDR2: SGHNT and YYREEE (reference sequence).

The rearrangement links TRBV18 to TRBJ1-1, with TRBD1 as a possible D gene (6 bases). In germline, CDR1 is KGHSH, CDR2 LQKENI. V lost 3 bases and J 0 bases, leaving 8 bases between the germline ends. The CDR3 is 14 amino acids. CDR3 DNA: TGTGCCAGCTCACCGACAGGACTGAACACTGAAGCTTTCTTT. Protein sequence: CASSPTGLNTEAFF.

This clone occurred a few times. The chain is built from TRBV20-1 and TRBJ2-7, with D possibly matching TRBD1 (5 bases). This CDR3 comprises 12 residues. CDR1 DFQATT and CDR2 SNEGSKA come from the germline V gene (reference sequence). The ends were cut back, 3 bases at V and 7 bases at J, with 13 bases in the middle. CDR3 sequence: CSASEVGREQYF. The CDR3 bases are TGCAGTGCTAGTGAGGTGGGGCGGGAGCAGTACTTC.

This sequence joins TRBV28 and TRBJ1-2, with D tentatively TRBD1 (5 bases). The V end was cut by 6 bases, the J end by 0 bases, with 11 bases between. Per the germline V gene, CDR1 is MDHEN and CDR2 is SYDVKM. This CDR3 spans 14 amino acids. The DNA for the CDR3 is TGTGCCAGCAGCCCAGGGTCCGCTAACTATGGCTACACCTTC. Translation: CASSPGSANYGYTF.

This rearrangement joins TRBV6-6 to TRBJ2-7; 9 nucleotides line up with TRBD2. The CDR3 has 14 residues. V shed 7 bases, J shed 4 bases, and the junction held 8 bases outside the gene matches. From germline, CDR1 is MNHNY and CDR2 SVGAGI (reference sequence). The CDR3 spells CASTRLAESYEQYF. Written as DNA, the CDR3 is TGTGCCAGCACCCGACTAGCGGAGAGTTACGAGCAGTACTTC.

This clone was observed a handful of times. The chain carries TRBV18 and TRBJ2-1; TRBD2 matches at 9 bases. The germline CDR1 and CDR2 sequences are KGHSH and LQKENI. CDR3 length: 17 residues. The J segment lost 4 bases and the V segment lost 3 bases, leaving 10 bases of the junction unmatched. This CDR3 is CASSPGSGGGPYNEQFF. DNA for the CDR3: TGTGCCAGCTCACCTGGTAGCGGGGGAGGTCCTTACAATGAGCAGTTCTTC.